This T cell receptor beta chain was recorded in a study of cytomegalovirus exposure and HLA in healthy donors. The CDR3 contains 19 residues. Both 60 Vbeta primers and 13 Jbeta primers went into the PCR. Measured with immunoSEQ multiplex PCR; TCRdb has only the in-frame clones, and not every one. Found here are approximately 92,000 clones, about four fifths of them singletons; the top ten hold less than 5%. Findings and caveats of the study: Later analysis associated a missense DCLRE1C variant with TCR beta V- and J-gene trimming. The study flagged some 170 TCR beta chains as cytomegalovirus-associated. Confirmation was obtained in vitro that a few CMV-associated chains are specific for CMV antigens.

Remarks on this clone: Its antigen is not known.

Nominally healthy donors were sampled, though unrecorded immune exposures were likely. The sequenced material came from PBMCs. The chain links TRBV21-1 to TRBJ2-5; TRBD2 is taken as the D call from the table, unchecked against the DNA. Gene TRBJ2-7 matches the end of the DNA better, so the J call may be wrong. TRBV21-1 is listed as a pseudogene. The clonotype was recovered from a woman in her 70s in good health and CMV-seropositive. CDR3 residues: CASSKAPGQVDKRNYEQYF. CDR3 nucleotides: TGTGCCAGCAGCAAAGCGCCTGGGCAGGTTGACAAGCGGAACTACGAGCAGTACTTC.